The present entry profiles one TCR beta chain with its context. Construction of TCR beta libraries relied on iRepertoire HTBI primers and on Arm-PCR targeting CDR3 regions. TCRdb processed the multiplex PCR reads anew with MiXCR; each CDR3 protein has one entry. In the table there are fewer than 550,000 distinct CDR3 sequences, 20% to 25% of which are singletons. The source of the sample is a study of regulatory T cells in long-lasting Graves disease. As for time point: persistent/refractory GD, antithyroid drugs over 5 years with positive TRAb. PBMC RNA was the source of the TCR library. This CDR3 region has 14 residues. The V end was cut by 4 bases, the J end by 4 bases, with 12 bases between. In germline, CDR1 is SGHVS, CDR2 FQNEAQ.

The receptor's source is a female donor with Graves disease. The rearrangement joins TRBV7-8 to TRBJ2-3; no firm D call. Sequencing used peripheral blood mononuclear cells (PBMCs), obtained when the disease was refractory, from a patient treated with antithyroid drugs. CDR3 sequence: CASSSDRAADTQYF. The CDR3, as DNA: TGTGCCAGCAGCTCGGACCGGGCGGCAGATACGCAGTATTTT.